Each of the 22 T cell receptor beta chains below was sequenced from the same sample in a study of CD4 T cells in relation to SARS-CoV-2 and coronaviruses. The unexposed donors gave CD4+ T cells in about 2010-2019, prior to COVID-19. The cells were cultured for about 10 days before CD4+ T cells were isolated. Their antigen targets remain unknown. TCRdb's table, derived via immunoSEQ multiplex PCR, lists solely in-frame clones and lacks some. The table shows about 20,000 clones, with under 80% occurring only once. Sequenced sample: CD4+ T cells from PBMCs, cultured in vitro. Source of these receptors: a human donor in good health.

This chain uses TRBV13 with TRBJ2-3; 9 nucleotides line up with TRBD2. This CDR3 is built from 19 residues. Germline trimming cut 1 base from V and 1 base from J; bases unmatched to any gene: 12. Germline V gene data show CDR1 as PRHDT and CDR2 as FYEKMQ (reference sequence). The CDR3 protein is CASSLVGTSSWVRTDTQYF. The CDR3 region has the DNA TGTGCCAGCAGCTTAGTTGGGACTAGCTCATGGGTACGCACAGATACGCAGTATTTT.

This chain uses TRBV28 with TRBJ1-3; D is unclear. The V gene's germline CDR1 is MDHEN and CDR2 SYDVKM. Trimming stripped 8 bases from V and 0 bases from J, with 5 bases between. The CDR3 is 12 amino acids. The CDR3 bases are TGTGCCAGCCGGCGCTCTGGAAACACCATATATTTT. Its translation: CASRRSGNTIYF.

V gene TRBV5-1 combines with J gene TRBJ1-2, with 7 positions matching TRBD1. The CDR3 is made up of 14 amino acids. The germline gives CDR1 SGHRS, CDR2 YFSETQ. V was clipped by 4 bases and J by 12 bases; unmatched bases: 15. The CDR3 region is CASSIMGQPSSDTF. The CDR3 nucleotides read TGCGCCAGCAGCATAATGGGACAGCCATCGTCGGACACCTTC.

The rearrangement links TRBV19 to TRBJ1-5, with 8 bases matching TRBD1. The CDR3 sequence is 16 residues long. V was pared by 2 bases and J by 0 bases, with 3 bases of the junction left unmatched. CDR1 and CDR2 (germline): LNHDA, SQIVND (reference sequence). The CDR3 bases are TGTGCCAGTAGTATAATGGGACAGGATAGCAATCAGCCCCAGCATTTT. This codes for CASSIMGQDSNQPQHF.

The gene calls are TRBV10-3 and TRBJ2-3, with D possibly TRBD2 on 5 matching bases. Deletions cut 8 bases from V and 2 bases from J, with 20 bases between. Per the germline V gene, CDR1 is ENHRY and CDR2 is SYGVKD. The CDR3 consists of 16 residues. The CDR3 reads CAIAGARSWDTDTQYF. The CDR3 nucleotides read TGTGCCATCGCGGGCGCGCGGTCGTGGGACACAGATACGCAGTATTTT.

CDR3 residues: CAKTLGNTIYF. Here the CDR3 DNA reads TGTGCCAAAACTCTTGGAAACACCATATATTTT. The gene calls are TRBV2 and TRBJ1-3; D gene ambiguous. The CDR3 has 11 amino acids. Germline V CDR1 and CDR2: SNHLY, FYNNEI. Trimming removed 10 bases at V and 3 bases at J, with 7 bases between.

CDR3 coding DNA: TGTGCCAGTACAAACTTAGCGGGAGGCCAGCTTACGCAGTATTTT. Residues: CASTNLAGGQLTQYF. This rearrangement joins TRBV19 to TRBJ2-3; 10 nucleotides match TRBD2. V gave up 7 bases and J gave up 8 bases; unmatched junction bases: 12. Germline CDR1 is LNHDA and CDR2 is SQIVND (reference sequence). This CDR3 spans 15 amino acids.

V usage is TRBV7-8 and J usage is TRBJ1-5; D is perhaps TRBD1 (6 bases). CDR3 length: 16 amino acids. Trimming took off 6 bases at V and 4 bases at J, with 19 bases between the two ends. Per the germline V gene, CDR1 is SGHVS and CDR2 is FQNEAQ. The CDR3 region is CASSKGEWGANQPQHF. CDR3 nucleotide sequence: TGTGCCAGCAGTAAAGGGGAGTGGGGGGCGAATCAGCCCCAGCATTTT.

This rearrangement joins TRBV9 to TRBJ2-2; D may be TRBD2 (6 bases). The CDR3 sequence is 15 residues long. CDR1 and CDR2 from the germline V gene are SGDLS and YYNGEE. The V and J ends lost 2 bases and 2 bases respectively, with 10 bases between them. The CDR3 here is CASSVGGGNTGELFF. The CDR3 DNA sequence: TGTGCCAGCAGCGTTGGGGGAGGCAACACCGGGGAGCTGTTTTTT.

This clone was observed once. The chain uses TRBV18 and TRBJ2-7; 7 bases fit TRBD2. From germline, CDR1 is KGHSH and CDR2 LQKENI. V gave up 6 bases and J gave up 3 bases; unmatched junction bases: 11. CDR3 length: 15 residues. The CDR3 loop reads CASSPAGRGDYEQYF. The CDR3 DNA sequence: TGTGCCAGCTCGCCCGCGGGACGGGGGGACTACGAGCAGTACTTC.

The chain employs TRBV30 and TRBJ1-2; D gene unclear. This CDR3 is 12 amino acids long. The ends were cut back, 0 bases at V and 8 bases at J, with 10 bases in the middle. Germline V CDR1 and CDR2: GTSNPN, SVGIG (reference sequence). CDR3 nucleotide sequence: TGTGCCTGGAGTGTCAGTGTGGACGGCTACACCTTC. It translates to CAWSVSVDGYTF.

The chain employs TRBV28 and TRBJ2-5; the D is unclear. The V end lost 5 bases, the J end lost 4 bases, and 5 bases lay between the germline ends. The CDR3 extends over 11 amino acids. Germline V CDR1 and CDR2: MDHEN, SYDVKM. In DNA form, the CDR3 reads TGTGCCAGCAGTATTAGAGAGACCCAGTACTTC. Translation gives CASSIRETQYF.

This clone was counted between two and nine times. This sequence joins TRBV19 and TRBJ2-7, with no clear D. Germline assignment: CDR1 LNHDA and CDR2 SQIVND (reference sequence). This CDR3 has 13 amino acids. V shed 0 bases and J shed 3 bases, with 6 bases lying between them. CDR3 nucleotide sequence: TGTGCCAGTAGTATAGATCTGCGCTACGAGCAGTACTTC. Translated, it gives CASSIDLRYEQYF.

The chain links TRBV6-4 to TRBJ2-1; 12 bases match TRBD2. CDR1 is MRHNA and CDR2 is SNTAGT in the germline V gene. This CDR3 is 14 amino acids long. Trimming at V came to 3 bases and at J to 6 bases, leaving 0 bases not matched to a gene. CDR3 sequence: CASSEGLAGNEQFF. In nucleotides, the CDR3 is TGTGCCAGCAGTGAGGGACTAGCGGGCAATGAGCAGTTCTTC.

This chain uses TRBV4-1 with TRBJ1-1; D call uncertain. The CDR3 is made up of 14 amino acids. The V end was cut by 6 bases, the J end by 0 bases, with 11 bases between. Germline loops: CDR1 MGHRA, CDR2 YSYEKL. The CDR3 region has the DNA TGCGCCAGCAGGGGCTTACTCCTGAACACTGAAGCTTTCTTT. Encoded protein: CASRGLLLNTEAFF.

CDR3 sequence: CASSPFRQGNTEAFF. CDR3 nucleotide sequence: TGTGCCAGCTCACCCTTTAGACAGGGGAACACTGAAGCTTTCTTT. This chain links TRBV18 with TRBJ1-1; 7 nucleotides line up with TRBD1. V dropped 3 bases and J dropped 1; count of bases not matched to a gene: 5. In germline, CDR1 is KGHSH, CDR2 LQKENI. The CDR3 has 15 amino acids.

This chain joins TRBV18 and TRBJ1-1, with D maybe TRBD1 (5 bases). The CDR3 length is 13 residues. Germline values: CDR1 KGHSH, CDR2 LQKENI. Trimming pared 6 bases from V and 1 base from J, leaving 9 bases between. CDR3 sequence: CASSAGQNTEAFF. DNA of the CDR3: TGTGCCAGCTCCGCCGGACAGAACACTGAAGCTTTCTTT.

The J gene is TRBJ2-7, the V gene TRBV5-1; D gene uncertain. V was trimmed by 0 bases and J by 1 base, leaving 5 bases between them. Per germline, CDR1 SGHRS and CDR2 YFSETQ. CDR3 length equals 13 residues. CDR3 region: CASSLVQSYEQYF. The CDR3 DNA sequence: TGCGCCAGCAGCTTGGTTCAGTCCTACGAGCAGTACTTC.

This clone showed up just once. The V call is TRBV20-1, the J call TRBJ2-7; D ambiguous. Germline V lookup: CDR1 DFQATT, CDR2 SNEGSKA (reference sequence). The CDR3 loop spans 12 amino acids. V lost 3 bases, J lost 6 bases, and 12 bases lay in between. The DNA of the CDR3 is TGCAGTGCTAGTAGGAACCCCTCCGAGCAGTACTTC. Protein: CSASRNPSEQYF.

For the CDR3, the DNA is TGTGCCAGCAGCTTAACTTCCAGGGATTACAATGAGCAGTTCTTC. Translated, it gives CASSLTSRDYNEQFF. The chain recombines TRBV7-8 with TRBJ2-1, with a possible D match to TRBD1 (5 bases). This CDR3 has 15 residues. Trimming took 2 bases from V and 4 from J, leaving 12 bases between them. CDR1 and CDR2 from the germline V gene are SGHVS and FQNEAQ.

The CDR3 DNA reads TGCGCCAGCAGGAGGGGTCACACTGAAGCTTTCTTT. Translation gives CASRRGHTEAFF. This sequence joins TRBV10-1 and TRBJ1-1; possible D gene TRBD1, 5 bases. The CDR3 is made up of 12 amino acids. Germline CDR1 WNHNN, CDR2 SYGVQD (reference sequence). V was shortened by 6 bases and J by 3 bases, with 8 bases between the two germline ends.

V and J are TRBV9 and TRBJ2-1; 9 nucleotides agree with TRBD2. Germline V CDR1 and CDR2: SGDLS, YYNGEE. Unmatched junction bases numbered 7, after V lost 2 bases and J lost 1 base. The CDR3 has 17 residues. The CDR3 protein is CASSVGLSGRSYNEQFF. CDR3 nucleotides: TGTGCCAGCAGCGTGGGTCTAAGCGGGAGGTCCTACAATGAGCAGTTCTTC.